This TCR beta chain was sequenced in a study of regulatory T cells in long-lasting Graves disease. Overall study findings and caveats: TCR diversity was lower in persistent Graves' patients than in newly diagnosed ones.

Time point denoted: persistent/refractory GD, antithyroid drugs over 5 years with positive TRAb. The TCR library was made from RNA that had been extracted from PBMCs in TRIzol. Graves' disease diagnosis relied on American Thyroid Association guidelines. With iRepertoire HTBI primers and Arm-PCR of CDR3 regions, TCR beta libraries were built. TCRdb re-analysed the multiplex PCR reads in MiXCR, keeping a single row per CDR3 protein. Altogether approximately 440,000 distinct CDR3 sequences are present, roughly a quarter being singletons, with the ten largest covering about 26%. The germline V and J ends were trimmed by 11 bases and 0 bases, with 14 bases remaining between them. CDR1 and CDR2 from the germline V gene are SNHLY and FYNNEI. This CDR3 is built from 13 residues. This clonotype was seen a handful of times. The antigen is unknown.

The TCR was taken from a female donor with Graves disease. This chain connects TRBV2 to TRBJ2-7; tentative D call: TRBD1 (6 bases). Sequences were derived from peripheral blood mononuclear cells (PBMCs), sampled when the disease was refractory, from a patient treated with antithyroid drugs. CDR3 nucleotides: TGTGCCGGGCGATTGGACAGCTCCTACGAGCAGTACTTC. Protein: CAGRLDSSYEQYF.